This TCR beta chain is drawn from a study of T cell responses to AZD1222 COVID-19 vaccine. This clone was seen a single time. This CDR3 is 14 amino acids long. Per the germline V gene, CDR1 is LNHDA and CDR2 is SQIVND (reference sequence). J was trimmed by 2 bases and V by 3 bases; bases with no gene match: 2. Method: immunoSEQ multiplex PCR; TCRdb's copy keeps in-frame clones and lacks some. This sample has over 90,000 clones, with about 85% found just once. The chain joins TRBV19 to TRBJ2-5; 8 nucleotides match TRBD1. The source is an adult in good health. Source: peripheral blood, taken on day 0 of AZD1222 vaccination. The CDR3 here is CASSITGGQETQYF. DNA of the CDR3: TGTGCCAGTAGTATTACAGGGGGACAAGAGACCCAGTACTTC.